The 22 T cell receptor beta chains below were found in one sample sequenced in a study of T-cell reconstitution after alpha-beta-depleted transplantation in children. For TCRbeta, the library was prepared with unique molecular identifiers. From the PCR reads, TCRdb called clonotypes with MiXCR, one entry per CDR3 protein. Altogether around 440,000 distinct CDR3 sequences are present, under 20% being singletons, with the ten largest covering 25% to 35%. The sequencing used PBMCs, mostly from graft donor cells, collected 360 days after TCRalphabeta/CD19-depleted stem cell transplant. These receptors came from a boy under three years old who had a stem cell transplant for Wiskott-Aldrich syndrome, so the T cells may come from the graft donor.

The chain has TRBV27 and TRBJ2-1, with 14 bases identical to TRBD2. Germline loops: CDR1 MNHEY, CDR2 SMNVEV (reference sequence). The CDR3 totals 18 residues. J lost 8 bases, V lost 6 bases, and 15 bases had no gene match. CDR3 amino acids: CASSTTSGRATSHHEQFF. Here the CDR3 DNA reads TGTGCCAGCAGCACGACTAGCGGGAGGGCCACATCACACCATGAGCAGTTCTTC.

This clonotype was recorded a few times. The chain carries TRBV18 and TRBJ1-2; D possibly corresponds to TRBD1 (5 bases). The germline gives CDR1 KGHSH, CDR2 LQKENI. This CDR3 is built from 15 residues. The V end was cut by 6 bases, the J end by 6 bases, with 20 bases between. CDR3: CASSRQREGIDGYTF. As DNA, the CDR3 is TGTGCCAGCTCCCGACAGAGGGAAGGGATTGATGGCTACACCTTC.

The chain couples TRBV27 to TRBJ1-1; D call uncertain. The CDR3 loop spans 15 amino acids. Trimming removed 3 bases at V and 4 bases at J, with 15 bases between. Germline values: CDR1 MNHEY, CDR2 SMNVEV (reference sequence). This chain's CDR3 is CASSFAPSPLTEAFF. The CDR3 DNA reads as TGTGCCAGCAGTTTTGCCCCGAGCCCTCTCACTGAAGCTTTCTTT.

The rearrangement uses TRBV5-6 and TRBJ2-1, with no clear D. Looked up from germline, CDR1 is SGHDT and CDR2 is YYEEEE. The germline V and J ends were trimmed by 6 bases and 2 bases, with 9 bases remaining between them. The CDR3 loop spans 13 amino acids. The CDR3 spells CASTTITYNEQFF. Written as DNA, the CDR3 is TGTGCCAGCACCACCATAACCTACAATGAGCAGTTCTTC.

The chain couples TRBV20-1 to TRBJ2-3, with TRBD1 as a possible D gene (6 bases). This CDR3 comprises 12 residues. Germline CDR1 and CDR2: DFQATT and SNEGSKA (reference sequence). V lost 0 bases and J lost 7, with 8 bases in between. The chain's CDR3 is CSARDQGYTQYF. The DNA for the CDR3 is TGCAGTGCTAGAGACCAGGGGTATACGCAGTATTTT.

The V and J genes are TRBV10-3 and TRBJ2-2, with D possibly being TRBD1 (6 bases). The ends were cut back, 4 bases at V and 1 base at J, with 7 bases in the middle. In germline, CDR1 is ENHRY, CDR2 SYGVKD. The CDR3 is 14 amino acids. The DNA for the CDR3 is TGTGCCATCAGTGCGGGACAGAACACCGGGGAGCTGTTTTTT. Its protein product is CAISAGQNTGELFF.

This chain links TRBV12-3 or TRBV12-4 with TRBJ1-2; D is perhaps TRBD1 (5 bases). The V end lost 4 bases, the J end lost 4 bases, and 10 bases lay between the germline ends. The CDR3 runs 13 residues. The CDR3 sequence is CASSWRRGYGYTF. CDR3 sequence (DNA): TGTGCCAGCAGTTGGAGGAGGGGCTATGGCTACACCTTC.

This chain connects TRBV15 to TRBJ2-7; D is possibly TRBD2 (5 bases). Germline-derived CDR1 and CDR2 are LNHNV and YYDKDF (reference sequence). This CDR3 region has 13 residues. V lost 5 bases to trimming and J lost 2 bases, with 10 bases between them. The CDR3 region is CATSRRVAYEQYF. In DNA, the CDR3 is TGTGCCACCAGCCGGCGGGTAGCCTACGAGCAGTACTTC. The whole variable domain, remainder taken from reference TRBV15 and TRBJ2-7, is DAMVIQNPRYQVTQFGKPVTLSCSQTLNHNVMYWYQQKSSQAPKLLFHYYDKDFNNEADTPDNFQSRRPNTSFCFLDIRSPGLGDTAMYLCATSRRVAYEQYFGPGTRLTVT.

This clonotype was seen a few times. This chain links TRBV13 with TRBJ2-7, with 14 bases lining up with TRBD2. Germline V gives CDR1 PRHDT, CDR2 FYEKMQ (reference sequence). The CDR3 runs 15 residues. After removal of 5 bases from V and 5 bases from J, the junction contained 5 bases not matched to a gene. In DNA form, the CDR3 reads TGTGCCAGCAGCCTTGGACTAGCGGGGGGCAACGAGCAGTACTTC. Translation: CASSLGLAGGNEQYF.

The table lists this clonotype with a count of one. The V call is TRBV5-1, the J call TRBJ1-6, with 7 bases identical to TRBD1. The germline CDR1 and CDR2 sequences are SGHRS and YFSETQ. CDR3 length: 13 residues. Losses at the gene ends were 4 bases for V and 9 bases for J; bases not matched to a gene: 4. The CDR3, as DNA: TGCGCCAGCAGCCAAGACAGGGCTTCACCCCTCCACTTT. It translates to CASSQDRASPLHF.

This clonotype appeared a few times. The CDR3, as DNA: TGTGCCAGCAGATTTTCAGGACGGGTGAACACCGGGGAGCTGTTTTTT. Residues: CASRFSGRVNTGELFF. V and J are TRBV12-3 or TRBV12-4 and TRBJ2-2; no definite D call. Trimming stripped 6 bases from V and 1 base from J, with 15 bases between. The CDR3 totals 16 residues.

This chain uses TRBV6-2 or TRBV6-3 with TRBJ2-1; TRBD1 matches at 7 bases. The junction had 6 bases not matched to a gene; V was cut back by 2 bases and J by 8 bases. Germline V gene sequence: CDR1 MNHEY, CDR2 SVGEGT. There are 14 residues in the CDR3. The CDR3 loop is CASSYPDRYYEQFF. CDR3 sequence (DNA): TGTGCCAGCAGTTACCCGGACAGGTACTATGAGCAGTTCTTC.

The chain employs TRBV6-5 and TRBJ2-7; possible D gene TRBD1, 6 bases. The CDR3 runs to 14 residues. Looked up from germline, CDR1 is MNHEY and CDR2 is SVGAGI. The germline V and J ends were trimmed by 0 bases and 3 bases, with 9 bases remaining between them. CDR3 loop: CASSYSRGNYEQYF. The CDR3 coding sequence is TGTGCCAGCAGTTACTCGAGGGGGAACTACGAGCAGTACTTC.

The genes are TRBV24-1 and TRBJ2-5; tentative D call: TRBD2 (5 bases). V lost 1 base to trimming and J lost 4 bases, with 9 bases between them. The CDR3 extends over 14 amino acids. Germline CDR1 reads KGHDR; CDR2 reads SFDVKD. CDR3 DNA: TGTGCCACCAGTGATTTTGAGGGAAGAGAGACCCAGTACTTC. It codes for CATSDFEGRETQYF.

The V and J genes are TRBV30 and TRBJ1-1; 8 bases fit TRBD1. The CDR3 consists of 15 residues. Germline V gives CDR1 GTSNPN, CDR2 SVGIG (reference sequence). Trimming at V came to 2 bases and at J to 0 bases, leaving 5 bases not matched to a gene. The CDR3, as DNA: TGTGCCTGGAGTCGCGGGGACAGGCTGAACACTGAAGCTTTCTTT. As protein: CAWSRGDRLNTEAFF.

This clonotype has only a few counts. V is TRBV6-1 and J is TRBJ2-7, with D perhaps matching TRBD1 or TRBD2 (5 bases each). The V end lost 5 bases, the J end lost 2 bases, and 25 bases lay between the germline ends. CDR3 length: 18 amino acids. Germline V gives CDR1 MNHNS, CDR2 SASEGT. The CDR3 DNA follows: TGTGCCAGCAGTCGAGGGGTGTGGTGGGACGTCGGAACCTACGAGCAGTACTTC. Translated, it gives CASSRGVWWDVGTYEQYF.

The genes are TRBV7-9 and TRBJ1-4, with D unresolved. Trimming stripped 3 bases from V and 0 bases from J, with 5 bases between. Germline CDR1 is SEHNR and CDR2 is FQNEAQ (reference sequence). The CDR3 consists of 14 residues. The CDR3 DNA is TGTGCCAGCAGCTTGGCCGCAACTAATGAAAAACTGTTTTTT. Translation gives CASSLAATNEKLFF.

This clonotype was seen only a few times. V usage is TRBV7-9 and J usage is TRBJ1-4, with 10 bases that match TRBD1. Trimming at V came to 3 bases and at J to 6 bases, leaving 4 bases not matched to a gene. CDR1 SEHNR and CDR2 FQNEAQ come from the germline V gene (reference sequence). This CDR3 is 15 amino acids long. In DNA, the CDR3 is TGTGCCAGCAGCTTGGGGGACAGGGGTGATGAAAAACTGTTTTTT. It specifies CASSLGDRGDEKLFF.

The gene calls are TRBV20-1 and TRBJ2-3, with 9 bases fitting TRBD1. After removal of 5 bases from V and 5 bases from J, the junction contained 11 bases not matched to a gene. CDR1 is DFQATT, CDR2 SNEGSKA, per germline (reference sequence). This CDR3 spans 15 amino acids. The CDR3 region is CSAYPGTGLGDTQYF. In nucleotides, the CDR3 is TGCAGTGCTTACCCCGGGACAGGGCTCGGAGATACGCAGTATTTT.

This sequence joins TRBV3-1 and TRBJ2-1; maybe TRBD1 (6 bases). This CDR3 has 16 amino acids. The V end was cut by 3 bases, the J end by 0 bases, with 12 bases between. Germline assignment: CDR1 LGHDT and CDR2 YNNKEL (reference sequence). In DNA, the CDR3 is TGTGCCAGCAGCCACGGGACATTGGGCTCCTACAATGAGCAGTTCTTC. It codes for CASSHGTLGSYNEQFF.

This clonotype was seen a few times. CDR3 sequence (DNA): TGTGCCAGCAGACGAGACGCCCCTGATGGCTACACCTTC. This sequence encodes CASRRDAPDGYTF. The V gene is TRBV6-2 or TRBV6-3, the J gene TRBJ1-2; D is ambiguous. Trimming removed 6 bases from V and 6 bases from J, with 14 bases in between. Germline V gene data show CDR1 as MNHEY and CDR2 as SVGEGT. This CDR3 region has 13 residues.

In this sample, this clonotype turned up a few times. V usage is TRBV5-1 and J usage is TRBJ2-2, with 14 bases fitting TRBD2. This CDR3 region has 18 residues. V lost 0 bases and J lost 4; bases outside the gene matches: 5. CDR1 is SGHRS and CDR2 is YFSETQ in the germline V gene. In DNA, the CDR3 is TGCGCCAGCAGCTTGGGACTAGCGGGAGGGCCGAGCACCGGGGAGCTGTTTTTT. This codes for CASSLGLAGGPSTGELFF. Based on the CDR3 plus reference TRBV5-1 and TRBJ2-2, the full variable domain is KAGVTQTPRYLIKTRGQQVTLSCSPISGHRSVSWYQQTPGQGLQFLFEYFSETQRNKGNFPGRFSGRQFSNSRSEMNVSTLELGDSALYLCASSLGLAGGPSTGELFFGEGSRLTVL.